The 20 T cell receptor beta chains below were found in one sample sequenced in a study of blood T cell repertoires in COVID-19. Assay: immunoSEQ multiplex PCR; the TCRdb copy retains only in-frame clones and omits some. The top ten clones hold 1.2% to 1.5% of a sample with under 65,000 clones, around 89% of them seen once. Source material: peripheral blood. The receptor set was obtained from a man aged 60-69 years with acute or convalescent COVID-19.

The rearrangement uses TRBV5-6 and TRBJ2-7, with TRBD2 matching 13 bases. V shed 5 bases, J shed 2 bases, and the junction held 7 bases outside the gene matches. Germline assignment: CDR1 SGHDT and CDR2 YYEEEE. The CDR3 is made up of 16 amino acids. Written as DNA, the CDR3 is TGTGCCAGCAGACTTTGGACTAGCGGGAGTGCCTACGAGCAGTACTTC. Its protein product is CASRLWTSGSAYEQYF.

The CDR3 loop is CASLRGLAGPYEQYF. Here the CDR3 DNA reads TGTGCCAGTCTGAGGGGACTAGCGGGACCCTACGAGCAGTACTTC. This chain links TRBV6-5 with TRBJ2-7; 13 bases line up with TRBD2. The CDR3 totals 15 residues. The germline gives CDR1 MNHEY, CDR2 SVGAGI. The ends lost 9 bases at V and 2 bases at J; junction bases unmatched: 7.

The V call is TRBV19, the J call TRBJ1-5, with 11 nucleotides matching TRBD1. V gave up 4 bases and J gave up 6 bases; unmatched junction bases: 5. Germline CDR1 LNHDA, CDR2 SQIVND (reference sequence). The CDR3 has 15 amino acids. The CDR3 nucleotides read TGTGCCAGTAGTAACCTCGGGACAGGGGGTCAGCCCCAGCATTTT. Its protein product is CASSNLGTGGQPQHF.

This clone was counted a single time. This CDR3 is CASSPIFRGSNQPQHF. CDR3 DNA: TGTGCCAGCAGCCCCATCTTTAGGGGGAGCAATCAGCCCCAGCATTTT. This rearrangement joins TRBV6-2 or TRBV6-3 to TRBJ1-5; weak D call: TRBD1 (6 bases). The CDR3 loop spans 16 amino acids. The V end lost 6 bases, the J end lost 1 base, and 16 bases lay between the germline ends. Germline CDR1 reads MNHEY; CDR2 reads SVGEGT.

The V call is TRBV28, the J call TRBJ1-2; 7 positions match TRBD1. Germline V gene data show CDR1 as MDHEN and CDR2 as SYDVKM. This CDR3 contains 13 residues. With V trimmed by 7 bases and J by 8 bases, 10 bases remained unmatched. CDR3 region: CASKTGTEKGYTF. DNA of the CDR3: TGTGCCAGCAAGACAGGGACGGAGAAAGGCTACACCTTC.

This chain joins TRBV21-1 and TRBJ2-7; the D segment call TRBD2 is taken from the table without a DNA check. TRBV21-1 is listed as a pseudogene. This CDR3 spans 12 amino acids. In DNA form, the CDR3 reads TGTGCCAGCACCTCAGCGGGTGGGGGTTCGCACTTC. This translates into CASTSAGGGSHF.

The chain is built from TRBV19 and TRBJ2-2; 8 nucleotides align to TRBD2. Germline V gives CDR1 LNHDA, CDR2 SQIVND (reference sequence). V was pared by 5 bases and J by 6 bases, with 17 bases of the junction left unmatched. The CDR3 covers 18 residues. CDR3 in DNA: TGTGCCAGTAGTCCCCGGGGTAAAGCGGGAGTAGGGGCCGGGGAGCTGTTTTTT. Its protein is CASSPRGKAGVGAGELFF.

The V call is TRBV5-6, the J call TRBJ2-5; possible D gene TRBD1, 7 bases. The V and J ends lost 2 bases and 5 bases respectively, with 16 bases between them. Germline V gene lookup returns CDR1 SGHDT and CDR2 YYEEEE. The CDR3 totals 15 residues. The DNA for the CDR3 is TGTGCCAGCAGCTTCGGGTCAGGGGGGTTTGAGACCCAGTACTTC. The encoded protein is CASSFGSGGFETQYF.

The gene calls are TRBV19 and TRBJ2-1, with D tentatively TRBD2 (6 bases). In germline, CDR1 is LNHDA, CDR2 SQIVND (reference sequence). Trimming took 5 bases from V and 5 from J, leaving 16 bases between them. The CDR3 extends over 15 amino acids. CDR3 region: CASSRGNGENNEQFF. CDR3 DNA sequence: TGTGCCAGTAGTCGGGGGAACGGAGAGAACAATGAGCAGTTCTTC.

The chain combines TRBV10-3 with TRBJ1-1; TRBD1 might be the D (5 bases). V lost 7 bases, J lost 3 bases, and 18 bases lay in between. This CDR3 contains 15 residues. The germline CDR1 and CDR2 sequences are ENHRY and SYGVKD. CDR3 sequence reads: CAINTRVGGDTEAFF. In DNA, the CDR3 is TGTGCCATCAACACCAGGGTGGGAGGTGACACTGAAGCTTTCTTT.

The chain couples TRBV19 to TRBJ2-7; 8 bases align to TRBD1. From germline, CDR1 is LNHDA and CDR2 SQIVND (reference sequence). CDR3 length equals 14 residues. Trimming took 4 bases from V and 1 from J; bases not matched to a gene: 3. CDR3 sequence: CASSTRTGSYEQYF. As DNA, the CDR3 is TGTGCCAGTAGTACCCGGACAGGGTCCTACGAGCAGTACTTC. Together with reference TRBV19 and TRBJ2-7, the CDR3 gives the full variable domain: DGGITQSPKYLFRKEGQNVTLSCEQNLNHDAMYWYRQDPGQGLRLIYYSQIVNDFQKGDIAEGYSVSREKKESFPLTVTSAQKNPTAFYLCASSTRTGSYEQYFGPGTRLTVT.

CDR3 amino acids: CASSLPQGPSYEQYF. CDR3 nucleotides: TGTGCCAGCAGTTTACCCCAGGGCCCTTCCTACGAGCAGTACTTC. The chain is built from TRBV28 and TRBJ2-7; TRBD1 might be the D (5 bases). V was clipped by 2 bases and J by 1 base, with 12 bases between them. Germline assignment: CDR1 MDHEN and CDR2 SYDVKM. This CDR3 has 15 amino acids.

This chain connects TRBV30 to TRBJ1-2; 7 nucleotides agree with TRBD1. The CDR3 totals 14 residues. Germline V gene sequence: CDR1 GTSNPN, CDR2 SVGIG (reference sequence). Trimming removed 5 bases from V and 4 bases from J; junction bases left unmatched: 10. The DNA of the CDR3 is TGTGCCTGGGCCAGTCGACAGGGAGCCTATGGCTACACCTTC. It codes for CAWASRQGAYGYTF. Together with reference TRBV30 and TRBJ1-2, the CDR3 gives the full variable domain: SQTIHQWPATLVQPVGSPLSLECTVEGTSNPNLYWYRQAAGRGLQLLFYSVGIGQISSEVPQNLSASRPQDRQFILSSKKLLLSDSGFYLCAWASRQGAYGYTFGSGTRLTVV.

The chain couples TRBV7-2 to TRBJ1-1, with D tentatively TRBD1 (5 bases). Germline lookup yields CDR1 SGHTA and CDR2 FQGNSA. The CDR3 totals 14 residues. Trimming cost V 5 bases and J 0 bases, with 10 bases left between them. CDR3 loop: CASSLDRLNTEAFF. Written as DNA, the CDR3 is TGTGCCAGCAGCCTCGACAGACTGAACACTGAAGCTTTCTTT.

This clone was counted a single time. CDR3 coding DNA: TGTGCCAGTAGAACGACGGGACAAACGAACACCGGGGAGCTGTTTTTT. Protein: CASRTTGQTNTGELFF. The V gene is TRBV19, the J gene TRBJ2-2; D might be TRBD1 (6 bases). The CDR3 consists of 16 residues. The germline V gene has CDR1 LNHDA and CDR2 SQIVND (reference sequence). The V and J ends lost 6 bases and 0 bases respectively, with 14 bases between them.

This clone was seen a single time. The CDR3, as DNA: TGTGCCACCAGCAGAGACCCAAGCGGGGGGGCTTCCTACAATGAGCAGTTCTTC. Translating it yields CATSRDPSGGASYNEQFF. The chain is built from TRBV15 and TRBJ2-1, with TRBD2 identical over 10 bases. CDR1 is LNHNV and CDR2 is YYDKDF in the germline V gene (reference sequence). CDR3 length: 18 amino acids. Trimming removed 0 bases from V and 1 base from J; junction bases left unmatched: 6.

In this sample, this clone turned up once. The chain employs TRBV5-1 and TRBJ2-7; TRBD2 agrees at 9 bases. With 4 bases clipped from V and 7 bases from J, the junction kept 6 bases outside the gene matches. Germline V lookup: CDR1 SGHRS, CDR2 YFSETQ. The CDR3 contains 13 residues. Here the CDR3 DNA reads TGCGCCAGCAGCGTAGCGGGAGTTCGGGAGCAGTACTTC. Its translation is CASSVAGVREQYF.

The sample holds one count of this clone. The CDR3 here is CASSPSTGLGTEAFF. DNA of the CDR3: TGTGCCAGCAGTCCGAGTACAGGGCTGGGCACTGAAGCTTTCTTT. The V gene is TRBV28, the J gene TRBJ1-1; TRBD1 might be the D (6 bases). V shed 5 bases and J shed 4 bases, with 17 bases lying between them. Germline CDR1 MDHEN, CDR2 SYDVKM. The CDR3 sequence is 15 residues long.

V is TRBV11-2 and J is TRBJ2-5, with D unresolved. Trimming left V 5 bases short and J 4 bases short, with 20 bases between. This CDR3 is built from 16 residues. The germline V gene has CDR1 SGHAT and CDR2 FQNNGV. The CDR3 reads CASSPEVNLMGETQYF. In nucleotides, the CDR3 is TGTGCCAGCAGCCCCGAGGTGAATCTTATGGGAGAGACCCAGTACTTC.

CDR3 residues: CASSQDHSGSNTGELFF. The CDR3 coding sequence is TGTGCCAGCAGCCAAGATCACTCGGGTTCGAACACCGGGGAGCTGTTTTTT. This sequence joins TRBV4-2 and TRBJ2-2; D unclear. V lost 0 bases to trimming and J lost 0 bases, with 11 bases between them. In germline, CDR1 is LGHNA, CDR2 YNFKEQ. This CDR3 region has 17 residues.